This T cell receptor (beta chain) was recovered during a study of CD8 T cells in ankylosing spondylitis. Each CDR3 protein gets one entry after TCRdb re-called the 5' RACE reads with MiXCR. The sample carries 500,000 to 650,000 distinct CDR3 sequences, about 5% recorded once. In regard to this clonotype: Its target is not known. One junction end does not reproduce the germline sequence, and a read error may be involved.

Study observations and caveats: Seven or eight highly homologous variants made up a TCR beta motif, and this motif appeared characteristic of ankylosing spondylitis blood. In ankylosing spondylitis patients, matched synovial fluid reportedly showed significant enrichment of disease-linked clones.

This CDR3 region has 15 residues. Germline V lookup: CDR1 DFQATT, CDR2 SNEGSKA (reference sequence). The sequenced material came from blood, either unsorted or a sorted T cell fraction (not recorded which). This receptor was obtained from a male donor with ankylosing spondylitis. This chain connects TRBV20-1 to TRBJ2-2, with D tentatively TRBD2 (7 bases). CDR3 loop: CSARDGGAGTGELFF. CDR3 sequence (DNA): TGCAGTGCCAGAGATGGGGGGGCGGGCACCGGGGAGCTGTTTTTT.